Listed here are 4 T cell receptor beta chains from one sample, sequenced in a study of OX40 agonist ivuxolimab in advanced cancers. TCRdb's copy holds only in-frame clones and misses some; the assay was immunoSEQ multiplex PCR. The sample gives over 85,000 clones, 80% to 85% of which show up once; around 1.1% is in the top ten. Sequencing was performed on CD4+ or CD8+ T cells sorted from blood, taken in a trial of the OX40 agonist ivuxolimab. These receptor sequences come from an adult with an advanced solid tumor such as melanoma, head and neck, liver or kidney cancer.

CDR3 bases: TGTGCCAGTAGTAGGGATTCGGGAGCTAAGGACTATGGCTACACCTTC. It specifies CASSRDSGAKDYGYTF. The chain has TRBV19 and TRBJ1-2, with unresolved D. V dropped 4 bases and J dropped 3 bases, with 18 bases sitting between them. The CDR3 consists of 16 residues. Germline values: CDR1 LNHDA, CDR2 SQIVND (reference sequence).

This clone was counted a few times. The rearrangement uses TRBV5-1 and TRBJ1-1; 10 bases map to TRBD1. After removal of 6 bases from V and 5 bases from J, the junction contained 7 bases not matched to a gene. Germline assignment: CDR1 SGHRS and CDR2 YFSETQ. CDR3 length: 14 residues. The CDR3 is CASNTGQGGTEAFF. For the CDR3, the DNA is TGCGCCAGCAACACAGGACAGGGGGGAACTGAAGCTTTCTTT.

This chain joins TRBV7-9 and TRBJ2-6, with D hard to call. The germline V gene encodes CDR1 SEHNR and CDR2 FQNEAQ (reference sequence). V lost 2 bases and J lost 2, with 10 bases in between. CDR3 length: 16 amino acids. CDR3 loop: CASSLYPAPGANVLTF. As DNA, the CDR3 is TGTGCCAGCAGCTTATACCCAGCTCCTGGGGCCAACGTCCTGACTTTC.

The chain has TRBV10-3 and TRBJ2-5; 8 bases are shared with TRBD1. CDR1 is ENHRY and CDR2 is SYGVKD in the germline V gene. CDR3 length equals 14 residues. V shed 6 bases and J 4 bases; nucleotides not matched to a gene: 7. CDR3 sequence: CAIRGQGSGETQYF. For the CDR3, the DNA is TGTGCCATCAGAGGACAGGGATCGGGAGAGACCCAGTACTTC.